This TCR beta chain appears in the sequencing data of a study of blood T cells in healthy people across ages. The ends were cut back, 6 bases at V and 4 bases at J, with 10 bases in the middle. Germline lookup yields CDR1 KGHSH and CDR2 LQKENI. The length of the CDR3 is 13 residues. Primed by a sample-barcoded 5' primer and a J-beta primer mix, a second PCR proceeded for 7 to 11 cycles. Each CDR3 protein is one row after TCRdb ran MiXCR on the 5' RACE reads. The sample includes some 1,800,000 distinct CDR3 sequences, about 39% seen only once; the top ten take 20% to 25%. Findings and limits, study-wide: The study regarded diversity estimates from one million T cells as underestimates.

This clonotype was picked up a small number of times. Its antigen is currently unknown. The origin of this receptor is a human donor in good health. The sequencing sample was made of blood. The rearrangement joins TRBV18 to TRBJ1-5; D gene uncertain. CDR3 nucleotides: TGTGCCAGCTCGCCTTCCCAAAATCAGCCCCAGCATTTT. It translates to CASSPSQNQPQHF.